A selection of T cell receptor beta chains follows, all from one sample in a study of blood T cell repertoires in COVID-19. Generated by immunoSEQ multiplex PCR, the TCRdb table keeps only in-frame clones and is missing some. The sample includes about 370,000 clones, around 89% of them seen just once. The sample was peripheral blood. These receptors all come from a man aged 18 to 30 with active or convalescent COVID-19. CDR3s include the opening cysteine and the closing phenylalanine or tryptophan. The D gene is left open where the match is weak. The size of a clone is reported for some rows only, either as once, few or many, or as a class for expanded clones.

V gene	D gene	J gene	CDR3 length	clone size	CDR3 protein	CDR3 DNA
TRBV20-1	-	TRBJ2-7	11	-	CSASGSGEQYF	TGCAGTGCTAGCGGGAGTGGCGAGCAGTACTTC
TRBV11-2	TRBD1	TRBJ2-4	19	-	CASSLDARQGAVSKNIQYF	TGTGCCAGCAGCTTAGATGCGAGACAGGGGGCGGTGTCCAAAAACATTCAGTACTTC
TRBV24-1	TRBD1	TRBJ2-1	19	-	CATSEKAPRTGETYNEQFF	TGTGCCACCAGTGAAAAGGCGCCCCGGACAGGTGAAACCTACAATGAGCAGTTCTTC
TRBV6-2/TRBV6-3	-	TRBJ1-5	18	-	CASSYLLFLQGRNQPQHF	TGTGCCAGCAGTTACTTACTATTCCTCCAGGGCCGCAATCAGCCCCAGCATTTT
TRBV6-5	TRBD1	TRBJ1-5	14	-	CASSRGQVDQPQHF	TGTGCCAGCAGTAGAGGACAGGTCGATCAGCCCCAGCATTTT
TRBV12-3/TRBV12-4	-	TRBJ1-6	11	-	CASRQKGALHF	TGTGCCAGCAGGCAAAAGGGGGCCCTCCACTTT
TRBV28	TRBD1	TRBJ1-5	17	once	CASVGQGAPYSNQPQHF	TGTGCCAGCGTCGGGCAGGGGGCCCCGTATAGCAATCAGCCCCAGCATTTT
TRBV9	-	TRBJ1-4	14	-	CASSWTSENEKLFF	TGTGCCAGCAGTTGGACATCCGAGAATGAAAAACTGTTTTTT
TRBV7-3	-	TRBJ2-5	13	-	CASSFTPWETQYF	TGTGCCAGCAGCTTTACACCCTGGGAGACCCAGTACTTC
TRBV3-1/TRBV3-2	-	TRBJ1-4	13	few	CASSSFIGEKLFF	TGTGCCAGCAGCTCCTTCATCGGTGAAAAACTGTTTTTT
TRBV28	TRBD1	TRBJ1-2	14	-	CASSFRDRPYGYTF	TGTGCCAGCAGTTTCCGGGACAGGCCATATGGCTACACCTTC
TRBV5-1	-	TRBJ1-4	14	once	CASSWTATNEKLFF	TGCGCCAGCAGCTGGACTGCAACTAATGAAAAACTGTTTTTT
TRBV27	TRBD1	TRBJ1-1	14	-	CASSYRGENTEAFF	TGTGCCAGCAGTTACAGGGGCGAGAACACTGAAGCTTTCTTT
TRBV7-9	-	TRBJ1-6	14	few	CASSLITYNSPLHF	TGTGCCAGCAGCCTAATTACCTATAATTCACCCCTCCACTTT
TRBV6-2/TRBV6-3	-	TRBJ2-2	17	-	CASSYSLRISEPGELFF	TGTGCCAGCAGTTACTCGCTCCGGATTTCGGAGCCCGGGGAGCTGTTTTTT
TRBV6-2/TRBV6-3	TRBD1	TRBJ1-5	16	-	CASSYGGTGWNQPQHF	TGTGCCAGCAGTTACGGCGGGACAGGGTGGAATCAGCCCCAGCATTTT
TRBV29-1	TRBD1	TRBJ2-7	13	-	CSVLPGQGDEQYF	TGCAGCGTTTTGCCGGGACAGGGGGACGAGCAGTACTTC
TRBV6-5	TRBD1	TRBJ1-4	14	-	CASLRQGANEKLFF	TGTGCCAGCCTAAGACAGGGGGCAAATGAAAAACTGTTTTTT
TRBV28	TRBD1	TRBJ1-2	13	-	CASSDDRVSGYTF	TGTGCCAGCAGCGATGACAGGGTCTCTGGCTACACCTTC
TRBV6-5	TRBD2	TRBJ2-1	15	few	CASSKLAESYNEQFF	TGTGCCAGCAGCAAACTAGCGGAATCCTACAATGAGCAGTTCTTC
TRBV5-1	TRBD1	TRBJ2-7	15	-	CASSSKSVQGREQYF	TGCGCCAGCAGCTCCAAGAGTGTACAGGGGCGCGAGCAGTACTTC
TRBV7-8	TRBD2	TRBJ2-7	15	once	CASSDGGGSVHEQYF	TGTGCCAGCAGCGACGGCGGGGGATCAGTACACGAGCAGTACTTC
TRBV11-2	-	TRBJ1-1	14	-	CASSPFEQSTEAFF	TGTGCCAGCAGCCCGTTTGAACAGTCCACTGAAGCTTTCTTT